This paragraph reports one T cell receptor (beta chain). Naivety among CD8 cells was defined by CD45RO negativity and positive CCR7 selection, thereby excluding terminally differentiated effector memory CD45RA+ cells. Healthy adults negative for HIV, lacking recent acute infections or vaccinations, served as donors. Donors comprised only Caucasian adults living in Nashville, Tennessee. This sample was taken from a study of shared clonotypes between healthy human individuals. V was pared by 5 bases and J by 4 bases, with 14 bases between. Germline loops: CDR1 SGHAT, CDR2 FQNNGV. This CDR3 region has 15 residues. Clones were sequenced by immunoSEQ multiplex PCR, and TCRdb holds only the in-frame ones, with some missing. The sample shows about 2,100,000 clones, more than 85% of them seen only once.

This sequence originates from a man between 18 and 35 years old in good health. Some clones in this sample may be carry-over from other donors' samples. This chain links TRBV11-2 with TRBJ2-2, with D perhaps matching TRBD1 (6 bases). Sequencing used naive CD8+ T cells from PBMCs. The CDR3 nucleotides read TGTGCCAGCAGCCCCCGGGGCAGGGGCACCGGGGAGCTGTTTTTT. Translated: CASSPRGRGTGELFF.